One and the same sample provided the 29 T cell receptor beta chains below, sequenced in a study of control samples from healthy donors and cancer patients. Sequencing used immunoSEQ multiplex PCR; TCRdb keeps in-frame clones, though not all of them. The top ten hold about 14% of the sample, which has 53,000 or so clones, 75% to 90% seen once. The sample comprised PBMCs. Every receptor here comes from a man aged 55-75 years with head and neck cancer.

This chain connects TRBV5-1 to TRBJ2-7; TRBD2 matches 7 bases. The CDR3 spans 14 residues. Losses at the gene ends were 4 bases for V and 1 base for J; bases not matched to a gene: 5. CDR1 and CDR2 (germline): SGHRS, YFSETQ. For the CDR3, the DNA is TGCGCCAGCAGCGGGGAGGGGACTTCCTACGAGCAGTACTTC. Translated: CASSGEGTSYEQYF.

This chain uses TRBV2 with TRBJ1-1; D not certain. The CDR3 has 13 amino acids. CDR1 and CDR2 (germline): SNHLY, FYNNEI. With 7 bases removed from V and 0 bases from J, the gap between germline ends came to 9 bases. The CDR3 loop is CASNRVMNTEAFF. The DNA for the CDR3 is TGTGCCAGCAATAGGGTTATGAACACTGAAGCTTTCTTT.

The rearrangement links TRBV6-5 to TRBJ2-1, with TRBD2 matching 8 bases. This CDR3 region has 16 residues. J lost 6 bases, V lost 2 bases, and 9 bases had no gene match. CDR1 and CDR2 (germline): MNHEY, SVGAGI. Here the CDR3 DNA reads TGTGCCAGCAGTTACATTGGCGGGAGGAGCGTCAATGAGCAGTTCTTC. Translation: CASSYIGGRSVNEQFF.

J is TRBJ2-2 and V is TRBV4-2, with no clear D. Germline V CDR1 and CDR2: LGHNA, YNFKEQ. Between the trimmed V and J ends, which lost 6 bases and 3 bases, there was a span of 14 bases. The CDR3 consists of 15 residues. CDR3 region: CASRDAQIDTGELFF. The DNA of the CDR3 is TGTGCCAGCAGAGACGCTCAAATCGACACCGGGGAGCTGTTTTTT.

The chain uses TRBV15 and TRBJ2-3, with D perhaps TRBD2 (5 bases). This CDR3 comprises 16 residues. V was cut by 1 base and J by 3 bases, with 14 bases left in between. Germline CDR1 LNHNV, CDR2 YYDKDF (reference sequence). The DNA for the CDR3 is TGTGCCACCAGCAGAGGTGCGGGTTGGCAGACAGATACGCAGTATTTT. Residues: CATSRGAGWQTDTQYF.

The rearrangement joins TRBV30 to TRBJ1-1; D is unclear. V was pared by 2 bases and J by 1 base, with 11 bases between. This CDR3 spans 14 amino acids. Germline loops: CDR1 GTSNPN, CDR2 SVGIG (reference sequence). The CDR3 spells CAWSPTLPNTEAFF. Written as DNA, the CDR3 is TGTGCCTGGAGTCCAACATTACCGAACACTGAAGCTTTCTTT.

Only one count was recorded for this clone. The V and J genes are TRBV7-2 and TRBJ2-7; D is tentatively TRBD1 or TRBD2 (5 bases each). V was clipped by 1 base and J by 5 bases, with 12 bases between them. The CDR3 has 14 residues. The V gene's germline CDR1 is SGHTA and CDR2 FQGNSA. The CDR3 region has the DNA TGTGCCAGCAGCTTAGGTTTCCGGGGCAACGAGCAGTACTTC. It specifies CASSLGFRGNEQYF.

The chain couples TRBV19 to TRBJ1-1, with 11 bases identical to TRBD1. The germline CDR1 and CDR2 sequences are LNHDA and SQIVND (reference sequence). The V gene end was trimmed by 6 bases and the J gene end by 7 bases; junction bases not matched to a gene: 10. The CDR3 contains 15 residues. This chain's CDR3 is CASSTGQGARGEAFF. DNA for the CDR3: TGTGCCAGTAGCACCGGACAGGGGGCGCGGGGTGAAGCTTTCTTT.

The V and J genes are TRBV5-1 and TRBJ1-3; TRBD1 agrees at 8 bases. Trimming at V came to 1 base and at J to 3 bases, leaving 12 bases not matched to a gene. CDR1 and CDR2 from the germline V gene are SGHRS and YFSETQ. The CDR3 is 18 residues long. The CDR3 DNA sequence: TGCGCCAGCAGCTTGAGCGGGCTGCAGGGGGCAGGTGGAAACACCATATATTTT. This sequence encodes CASSLSGLQGAGGNTIYF.

This rearrangement joins TRBV11-2 to TRBJ1-2; D uncertain. V was shortened by 1 base and J by 0 bases, with 6 bases between the two germline ends. The CDR3 is made up of 14 amino acids. CDR1 and CDR2 from the germline V gene are SGHAT and FQNNGV. The CDR3 loop reads CASSLVNANYGYTF. The CDR3 coding sequence is TGTGCCAGCAGCTTAGTCAATGCTAACTATGGCTACACCTTC. Full variable domain (rest looked up from reference TRBV11-2 and TRBJ1-2): EAGVAQSPRYKIIEKRQSVAFWCNPISGHATLYWYQQILGQGPKLLIQFQNNGVVDDSQLPKDRFSAERLKGVDSTLKIQPAKLEDSAVYLCASSLVNANYGYTFGSGTRLTVV.

V is TRBV6-1 and J is TRBJ1-6; D perhaps matches TRBD1 (5 bases). V lost 2 bases and J 7 bases, leaving 12 bases between the germline ends. This CDR3 spans 15 amino acids. Germline V gene lookup returns CDR1 MNHNS and CDR2 SASEGT. The CDR3 spells CASSERDVRNSPLHF. In DNA, the CDR3 is TGTGCCAGCAGTGAAAGGGACGTCAGGAATTCACCCCTCCACTTT.

The gene calls are TRBV29-1 and TRBJ2-1, with D unclear. From germline, CDR1 is SQVTM and CDR2 ANQGSEA. This CDR3 is built from 12 residues. Trimming removed 0 bases at V and 10 bases at J, with 10 bases between. This CDR3 is CSVEEQISEQFF. The DNA of the CDR3 is TGCAGCGTTGAAGAACAAATATCAGAGCAGTTCTTC.

The V gene is TRBV28, the J gene TRBJ2-5; possible D gene TRBD1, 6 bases. Trimming took off 6 bases at V and 1 base at J, with 15 bases between the two ends. The CDR3 is made up of 15 amino acids. Germline V CDR1 and CDR2: MDHEN, SYDVKM. The CDR3: CASSKGDTSQETQYF. CDR3 in DNA: TGTGCCAGCAGCAAAGGGGACACCAGCCAAGAGACCCAGTACTTC.

V and J are TRBV24-1 and TRBJ2-7; TRBD2 matches 7 bases. Germline CDR1 reads KGHDR; CDR2 reads SFDVKD. The CDR3 is 13 residues long. The CDR3 nucleotides are TGTGTTAGAAGCGGGAATCCATTCTACGAGCAGTACTTC. Translation gives CVRSGNPFYEQYF.

This clone showed up just a few times. This chain connects TRBV5-4 to TRBJ1-4; TRBD1 agrees at 9 bases. After removal of 0 bases from V and 13 bases from J, the junction contained 10 bases not matched to a gene. The CDR3 totals 15 residues. Germline V CDR1 and CDR2: SGHNT, YYREEE (reference sequence). CDR3 in DNA: TGTGCCAGCAGCTTGGCCGGGACAGGGAGGTCGGGACTGTTTTTT. Protein sequence: CASSLAGTGRSGLFF.

The J gene is TRBJ2-1, the V gene TRBV7-3; D is unresolved. The CDR3 loop spans 14 amino acids. Per germline, CDR1 SGHTA and CDR2 FQGTGA. V lost 2 bases to trimming and J lost 4 bases, with 9 bases between them. The CDR3 DNA reads TGTGCCAGCAGCTTATACGGGCCATACAATGAGCAGTTCTTC. This codes for CASSLYGPYNEQFF.

This chain joins TRBV7-9 and TRBJ2-7; TRBD1 is a possible D gene (5 bases). CDR3 size: 13 residues. V was shortened by 2 bases and J by 2 bases, with 7 bases between the two germline ends. CDR1 is SEHNR, CDR2 FQNEAQ, per germline (reference sequence). CDR3 sequence reads: CASSLTGTYEQYF. The CDR3 DNA is TGTGCCAGCAGCTTAACAGGCACCTACGAGCAGTACTTC.

The V and J genes are TRBV5-1 and TRBJ2-6; D ambiguous. Trimming took 4 bases from V and 1 from J, leaving 9 bases between them. The CDR3 is made up of 15 amino acids. Per germline, CDR1 SGHRS and CDR2 YFSETQ. DNA for the CDR3: TGCGCCAGCAGCACATTCCCTTCTGGGGCCAACGTCCTGACTTTC. It is translated as CASSTFPSGANVLTF.

The table lists this clone with a few counts. V and J are TRBV3-1 (or the pseudogene TRBV3-2) and TRBJ1-2; D may be TRBD1 (5 bases). From germline, CDR1 is LGHDT and CDR2 YNNKEL (reference sequence). Between the trimmed V and J ends, which lost 3 bases and 0 bases, there was a span of 11 bases. This CDR3 is 15 amino acids long. The CDR3 DNA reads TGTGCCAGCAGCCATCACAGGCTCTCTAACTATGGCTACACCTTC. This sequence encodes CASSHHRLSNYGYTF.

This clone was recorded only once. The gene calls are TRBV28 and TRBJ2-7; 7 bases match TRBD2. The CDR3 sequence is 15 residues long. The junction had 7 bases not matched to a gene; V was cut back by 3 bases and J by 2 bases. The germline V gene has CDR1 MDHEN and CDR2 SYDVKM. CDR3 sequence (DNA): TGTGCCAGCAGTTTTGGGGGGGTTGCCCCCTACGAGCAGTACTTC. Encoded protein: CASSFGGVAPYEQYF.

CDR3 protein: CASSIDDVRQYF. For the CDR3, the DNA is TGTGCCAGTAGTATAGATGACGTACGCCAGTATTTT. The chain recombines TRBV19 with TRBJ2-3; D unresolved. The germline gives CDR1 LNHDA, CDR2 SQIVND (reference sequence). The CDR3 length is 12 residues. V dropped 0 bases and J dropped 12 bases, with 10 bases sitting between them.

This chain uses TRBV2 with TRBJ2-4, with D perhaps matching TRBD2 (5 bases). This CDR3 is built from 13 residues. V was cut by 8 bases and J by 3 bases, with 11 bases left in between. The V gene's germline CDR1 is SNHLY and CDR2 FYNNEI. CDR3 DNA sequence: TGTGCCAGCTACGACTATAACAAAAACATTCAGTACTTC. As protein: CASYDYNKNIQYF. Filled out from reference TRBV2 and TRBJ2-4, the complete variable domain reads EPEVTQTPSHQVTQMGQEVILRCVPISNHLYFYWYRQILGQKVEFLVSFYNNEISEKSEIFDDQFSVERPDGSNFTLKIRSTKLEDSAMYFCASYDYNKNIQYFGAGTRLSVL.

V usage is TRBV7-9 and J usage is TRBJ1-1; D call uncertain. V was cut by 4 bases and J by 9 bases, with 9 bases left in between. CDR1 and CDR2 from the germline V gene are SEHNR and FQNEAQ (reference sequence). There are 11 residues in the CDR3. CDR3: CASSSDNQAFF. For the CDR3, the DNA is TGTGCCAGCAGCTCCGACAATCAAGCTTTCTTT.

The chain is built from TRBV27 and TRBJ2-3; D possibly uses TRBD1 or TRBD2 (6 bases each). V was trimmed by 9 bases and J by 3 bases, leaving 16 bases between them. CDR3 length: 14 amino acids. CDR1 is MNHEY and CDR2 is SMNVEV in the germline V gene (reference sequence). For the CDR3, the DNA is TGTGCCAGTAACGCCCTAGGGGGGACAGATACGCAGTATTTT. Encoded protein: CASNALGGTDTQYF.

The chain joins TRBV5-8 to TRBJ2-7, with D uncertain. Looked up from germline, CDR1 is SGHTS and CDR2 is YDEGEE. This CDR3 region has 13 residues. Between the trimmed V and J ends, which lost 4 bases and 3 bases, there was a span of 11 bases. CDR3 DNA sequence: TGTGCCAGCAGCCGTAGACAAAGCTACGAGCAGTACTTC. Encoded protein: CASSRRQSYEQYF.

The rearrangement links TRBV15 to TRBJ2-1; the D call may be TRBD1 or TRBD2 (5 bases each). Germline-derived CDR1 and CDR2 are LNHNV and YYDKDF (reference sequence). The V and J ends lost 0 bases and 7 bases respectively, with 19 bases between them. The CDR3 consists of 17 residues. CDR3 bases: TGTGCCACCAGCAGAGATCTTTCAGGGACGGTGAGAAATGAGCAGTTCTTC. The encoded protein is CATSRDLSGTVRNEQFF.

This chain uses TRBV5-1 with TRBJ1-5; 7 bases map to TRBD1. From germline, CDR1 is SGHRS and CDR2 YFSETQ. This CDR3 spans 15 amino acids. Trimming removed 5 bases from V and 9 bases from J; junction bases left unmatched: 14. The CDR3 bases are TGCGCCAGCAGACTAGACAGGGATCGTTTCTGGCCCCAGCATTTT. This encodes CASRLDRDRFWPQHF.

This CDR3 reads CASKFARGAQETQYF. CDR3 nucleotides: TGTGCCAGCAAATTCGCGCGGGGGGCCCAAGAGACCCAGTACTTC. The chain joins TRBV2 to TRBJ2-5; 8 nucleotides line up with TRBD2. CDR3 length: 15 amino acids. Germline CDR1 and CDR2: SNHLY and FYNNEI. V lost 7 bases, J lost 1 base, and 8 bases stayed unmatched. Drawing the rest from reference TRBV2 and TRBJ2-5, the complete variable domain is EPEVTQTPSHQVTQMGQEVILRCVPISNHLYFYWYRQILGQKVEFLVSFYNNEISEKSEIFDDQFSVERPDGSNFTLKIRSTKLEDSAMYFCASKFARGAQETQYFGPGTRLLVL.

The V and J genes are TRBV3-1 (or the pseudogene TRBV3-2) and TRBJ2-7; 9 bases line up with TRBD2. CDR1 and CDR2 (germline): LGHDT, YNNKEL (reference sequence). J was trimmed by 4 bases and V by 1 base; bases with no gene match: 8. The CDR3 runs 16 residues. Here the CDR3 DNA reads TGTGCCAGCAGCCAAGGGCTAGCGGGGACTTGGTACGAGCAGTACTTC. Protein sequence: CASSQGLAGTWYEQYF.